Listed below are T cell receptor beta chains from one sample, sequenced in a study of T cell responses to AZD1222 COVID-19 vaccine. Some clones are missing from TCRdb's copy, which holds only in-frame ones; the method was immunoSEQ multiplex PCR. The repertoire holds 80,000 or so clones, with 80% to 95% as singletons. The sample in question was peripheral blood, obtained 28 days after the second AZD1222 dose. These receptors were collected from an adult who received the AZD1222 COVID-19 vaccine. Each CDR3 is given with its conserved first and last residue. The D gene is left open where the match is weak. Clone sizes are given selectively: once, few, many, or a class where the clone is expanded.

D	size	V	J	CDR3	DNA
-	-	TRBV6-5	TRBJ2-7	CASRVGQFYEQYF	TGTGCCAGCCGAGTGGGACAATTCTACGAGCAGTACTTC
-	-	TRBV18	TRBJ2-2	CASSPRQGNTGELFF	TGTGCCAGCTCACCGAGGCAGGGGAACACCGGGGAGCTGTTTTTT
-	-	TRBV9	TRBJ1-2	CASSPRTDPYGYTF	TGTGCCAGCAGCCCCCGGACAGACCCCTATGGCTACACCTTC
TRBD1	-	TRBV10-2	TRBJ1-1	CASSETSRQGVAFF	TGCGCCAGCAGTGAGACCTCGCGACAGGGGGTAGCTTTCTTT
-	-	TRBV4-3	TRBJ1-2	CASSQDRGVYGYTF	TGCGCCAGCAGCCAAGATCGAGGGGTCTATGGCTACACCTTC
TRBD1	-	TRBV13	TRBJ1-1	CASSLGGDRGVGTEAFF	TGTGCCAGCAGCTTAGGAGGGGACAGGGGCGTGGGCACTGAAGCTTTCTTT
TRBD2	-	TRBV18	TRBJ2-3	CASSRSMAGGWADTQYF	TGTGCCAGCTCACGATCTATGGCGGGAGGTTGGGCAGATACGCAGTATTTT
-	-	TRBV6-6	TRBJ1-1	CASSYAGTPNTEAFF	TGTGCCAGCAGTTACGCCGGGACACCGAACACTGAAGCTTTCTTT
TRBD1	-	TRBV3-1/TRBV3-2	TRBJ1-1	CASSDKQGMSTEAFF	TGTGCCAGCAGCGATAAACAGGGGATGAGCACTGAAGCTTTCTTT
-	-	TRBV11-1	TRBJ1-3	CASSFREPGNTIYF	TGTGCCAGCAGCTTCAGGGAACCTGGAAACACCATATATTTT
-	once	TRBV29-1	TRBJ2-3	CSVEDWEGTDTQYF	TGCAGCGTTGAAGATTGGGAGGGCACAGATACGCAGTATTTT
-	-	TRBV19	TRBJ1-5	CASSIRADSNQPQHF	TGTGCCAGTAGTATAAGGGCGGATAGCAATCAGCCCCAGCATTTT
-	-	TRBV7-2	TRBJ2-7	CASTPGINNEQYF	TGTGCCAGCACCCCCGGAATTAATAACGAGCAGTACTTC
TRBD1	-	TRBV6-5	TRBJ1-1	CASSYRGTGTEAFF	TGTGCCAGCAGTTATAGGGGGACAGGAACTGAAGCTTTCTTT
TRBD2	-	TRBV7-2	TRBJ2-5	CASSFHPGLAELIQETQYF	TGTGCCAGCAGCTTCCATCCGGGACTAGCGGAGTTGATCCAAGAGACCCAGTACTTC
-	-	TRBV2	TRBJ2-3	CASRARGTDTQYF	TGTGCCAGCAGGGCACGGGGCACAGATACGCAGTATTTT
-	-	TRBV5-4	TRBJ1-1	CASSLAGQLNTEAFF	TGTGCCAGCAGCTTGGCCGGGCAGTTGAACACTGAAGCTTTCTTT
TRBD1	-	TRBV19	TRBJ1-1	CASSLGGQTEAFF	TGTGCCAGTAGTCTCGGGGGACAGACTGAAGCTTTCTTT
-	once	TRBV18	TRBJ1-1	CASSPRRDENTEAFF	TGTGCCAGCTCACCACGCCGGGACGAGAACACTGAAGCTTTCTTT
-	-	TRBV28	TRBJ1-3	CASSLTQLSGNTIYF	TGTGCCAGCAGTTTAACACAACTCTCTGGAAACACCATATATTTT
TRBD1	-	TRBV3-1/TRBV3-2	TRBJ2-7	CASSQAYRGNEQYF	TGTGCCAGCAGCCAAGCTTACAGGGGCAACGAGCAGTACTTC
-	once	TRBV25-1	TRBJ1-2	CASREGHGYTF	TGTGCCAGCAGAGAAGGGCATGGCTACACCTTC